The clone carrying this T cell receptor (beta chain) was seen once. These data belong to a study of blood T cell repertoires in COVID-19. Turning to the study itself: Acute and convalescent COVID-19 samples came from the United States, Italy and Spain.

This table comes from immunoSEQ multiplex PCR, and its TCRdb copy is limited to in-frame clones, with some not included. The data show some 250,000 clones, with 88% seen just once and under 0.95% held by the top ten. The CDR3 is 16 amino acids. Trimming cost V 4 bases and J 0 bases; bases outside gene matches: 8. Germline CDR1 SEHNR, CDR2 FQNEAQ (reference sequence). This TCR was sampled from a woman aged 30 to 39 with acute or convalescent COVID-19. The sequenced material came from peripheral blood. V usage is TRBV7-9 and J usage is TRBJ2-5, with TRBD2 matching 7 bases. CDR3 sequence: CASSSWGGPDQETQYF. CDR3 nucleotides: TGTGCCAGCAGCTCATGGGGGGGACCGGACCAAGAGACCCAGTACTTC.